The TCR beta chain under discussion was sequenced for a study of cytomegalovirus exposure and HLA in healthy donors. Study-level results: Most TCR sequences were rare, but some public TCRs occurred in many donors. Later analysis associated a missense DCLRE1C variant with TCR beta V- and J-gene trimming. A few chains tied to CMV proved CMV antigen-specific in vitro. The study listed 164 cytomegalovirus-associated TCR beta chains.

PCR amplification relied on 60 Vbeta primers (plus 13 Jbeta primers). The protocol was immunoSEQ multiplex PCR, while the TCRdb copy is restricted to in-frame clones and leaves out a portion. Here the sample spans 95,000 to 150,000 clones, under 85% being singletons. The CDR3 is 13 residues long. Germline CDR1 reads SGHRS; CDR2 reads YFSETQ. The V gene lost 0 bases and the J gene lost 5 bases, with 8 bases spanning the gap. About this clone: Its antigen remains unknown.

This chain links TRBV5-1 with TRBJ2-5; D uncertain. Sequenced sample: PBMCs. The source of this sequence is a human donor in good health. CDR3 loop: CASSLVVAETQYF. In DNA form, the CDR3 reads TGCGCCAGCAGCTTGGTTGTGGCTGAGACCCAGTACTTC.